This is a list of T cell receptor beta chains from one sample in a study of T cell responses to AZD1222 COVID-19 vaccine. Clones were read by immunoSEQ multiplex PCR, and TCRdb kept only the in-frame ones, dropping some. The sample contains around 100,000 clones, around 86% of which appear only once. Here the sequenced sample was peripheral blood, taken on day 0 of AZD1222 vaccination. The source of these receptors is an adult in good health. The CDR3 runs from the conserved cysteine through the conserved F or W. D genes are given only for firm matches. The size of a clone is reported for some rows only, either as once, few or many, or as a class for expanded clones.

NA,TRBJ1-2,TRBV7-9,NA,TGTGCCAGCAGCACCGCAGGGGCAGCTCTTGGCTACACCTTC,CASSTAGAALGYTF
NA,TRBJ1-1,TRBV7-9,NA,TGTGCCAGCAGCTTAGAGGCCAGAACTGAAGCTTTCTTT,CASSLEARTEAFF
NA,TRBJ2-7,TRBV7-9,few,TGTGCCAGCAGCTCACGACAGAGAACCTACGAGCAGTACTTC,CASSSRQRTYEQYF
NA,TRBJ1-2,TRBV7-9,NA,TGTGCCAGCAGCCCGACCGGGCCCTTTGGCTACACCTTC,CASSPTGPFGYTF
NA,TRBJ2-2,TRBV25-1,NA,TGTGCCAGCAGTGTTCGGGACCCCAGGTCGGGGGAGCTGTTTTTT,CASSVRDPRSGELFF
TRBD2,TRBJ2-3,TRBV29-1,NA,TGCAGCGTTGTTCCTAGCGGGACCACAGATACGCAGTATTTT,CSVVPSGTTDTQYF
NA,TRBJ2-5,TRBV5-1,NA,TGCGCCAGCAGCTTGTACGACGCCCAAGAGACCCAGTACTTC,CASSLYDAQETQYF
TRBD1,TRBJ2-5,TRBV6-4,NA,TGTGCCAGCAGTGACGTTGTTGGCAGGGGGCAGGAGGAGACCCAGTACTTC,CASSDVVGRGQEETQYF
TRBD1,TRBJ1-5,TRBV18,NA,TGTGCCAGCTCACCTGGGACAGGGATTAATCAGCCCCAGCATTTT,CASSPGTGINQPQHF
NA,TRBJ2-1,TRBV14,once,TGTGCCAGCAGCCAAGTTGGGGGGAGTTTTATGGTGAACAATGAGCAGTTCTTC,CASSQVGGSFMVNNEQFF
TRBD1,TRBJ1-4,TRBV5-1,few,TGCGCCAGCAGCTTGGGGCAGGGGGCGAATGAAAAACTGTTTTTT,CASSLGQGANEKLFF
NA,TRBJ2-2,TRBV7-3,few,TGTGCCAGCAGCTTAAAGGTTGCGGGACCTTCCGGGGAGCTGTTTTTT,CASSLKVAGPSGELFF
NA,TRBJ2-1,TRBV12-5,NA,TGTGCTAGTGGTTTGGTACCAGGGAATGAGCAGTTCTTC,CASGLVPGNEQFF
TRBD1,TRBJ2-5,TRBV11-1,NA,TGTGCCAGCAGTTCAGGGGGCGGAGAGACCCAGTACTTC,CASSSGGGETQYF
NA,TRBJ1-2,TRBV27,NA,TGTGCCAGCAGTTTCGCGGCCAACTATGGCTACACCTTC,CASSFAANYGYTF
NA,TRBJ2-5,TRBV18,NA,TGTGCCAGCTCACCTGATGCCAGCGGACAAGAGACCCAGTACTTC,CASSPDASGQETQYF
NA,TRBJ2-7,TRBV5-1,NA,TGCGCCAGCAGCTTGGCGTCGCCGGGTTCCTACGAGCAGTACTTC,CASSLASPGSYEQYF
NA,TRBJ2-5,TRBV5-6,NA,TGTGCCAGCAGCTTGGGGGCGGGGTCCCACCAAGTAGAGACCCAGTACTTC,CASSLGAGSHQVETQYF
NA,TRBJ1-2,TRBV12-3/TRBV12-4,NA,TGTGCCAGCAGTTTGGGTCAGGGAGGTGGCTACACCTTC,CASSLGQGGGYTF
NA,TRBJ1-2,TRBV4-1,NA,TGCGCCAGCAGCCAAGAGTTGGGGACCGGAAACTATGGCTACACCTTC,CASSQELGTGNYGYTF
TRBD1,TRBJ2-7,TRBV5-1,NA,TGCGCCAGCAGCTTGAGAACGGGACAGGGCTACGAGCAGTACTTC,CASSLRTGQGYEQYF
NA,TRBJ1-4,TRBV30,NA,TGTGCCTGGAGTACTCAGTGGACAGCCACTAATGAAAAACTGTTTTTT,CAWSTQWTATNEKLFF
NA,TRBJ2-5,TRBV3-1/TRBV3-2,NA,TGTGCCAGCAGCCTCATCCGGTTTTCTCAAGAGACCCAGTACTTC,CASSLIRFSQETQYF
TRBD1,TRBJ2-3,TRBV27,NA,TGTGCCAGCAGTTTATCGGGCCACAGGGGGACGCAGTATTTT,CASSLSGHRGTQYF
TRBD1,TRBJ1-1,TRBV10-3,once,TGTGCCACCACCCCGGGACAGGGGAGGGTCACTGAAGCTTTCTTT,CATTPGQGRVTEAFF
TRBD2,TRBJ2-2,TRBV11-3,NA,TGTGCCAGCAGCTTAGGGACCTCGGGACTAGCGGCCGGGGAGCTGTTTTTT,CASSLGTSGLAAGELFF
NA,TRBJ1-2,TRBV5-1,NA,TGCGCCAGCAGCTTGGATACGAGACCCGGTGGTGGTGGCTACACCTTC,CASSLDTRPGGGGYTF
NA,TRBJ2-1,TRBV6-1,NA,TGTGCCAGCAGTGAAGGGCGGGGCCCCTACAATGAGCAGTTCTTC,CASSEGRGPYNEQFF
NA,TRBJ1-2,TRBV5-1,NA,TGCGCCAGCAGTCGTGAGGGGGGCTACTATGGCTACACCTTC,CASSREGGYYGYTF
NA,TRBJ1-2,TRBV5-1,NA,TGCGCCAGCAGCGTAAACGCAGGGGTAAGGGATGGCTACACCTTC,CASSVNAGVRDGYTF
NA,TRBJ1-4,TRBV12-5,NA,TGTGCTAGTGGTTTGGGCCAATGGAATAATGAAAAACTGTTTTTT,CASGLGQWNNEKLFF
NA,TRBJ2-1,TRBV5-4,NA,TGTGCCAGCAGCCCCCCGGGGGCATCCTCCTACAATGAGCAGTTCTTC,CASSPPGASSYNEQFF
TRBD1,TRBJ1-2,TRBV5-1,NA,TGCGCCAGCAGCCTACTCGCCGGGACAGGGTCGGGCTACACCTTC,CASSLLAGTGSGYTF
TRBD2,TRBJ2-3,TRBV20-1,NA,TGCAGTGCTAGTTTAGGGGCGGGAGAGGCAGATACGCAGTATTTT,CSASLGAGEADTQYF
TRBD1,TRBJ1-2,TRBV5-5,NA,TGTGCCAGCAGCATCGGGACAGTAACTGGCTACACCTTC,CASSIGTVTGYTF
TRBD2,TRBJ2-1,TRBV5-5,once,TGTGCCAGCAGCTTGAGACTAGCGGGAGCTTGGGATGAGCAGTTCTTC,CASSLRLAGAWDEQFF
NA,TRBJ1-5,TRBV21-1,NA,TGTGCCAGCATGAGGCAGGGAGTTGGGCCCCAGCATTTT,CASMRQGVGPQHF
TRBD2,TRBJ2-7,TRBV30,NA,TGTGCCTCCGATCCGGGGGGTGGAGAGCAGTACTTC,CASDPGGGEQYF
NA,TRBJ2-7,TRBV6-2/TRBV6-3,many,TGTGCCAGCAGTTACTCGGGGATTCGGCCCCCCTACGAGCAGTACTTC,CASSYSGIRPPYEQYF
TRBD2,TRBJ2-5,TRBV2,NA,TGTGCCAGCAGTGGGGGCATCGGGAGGGCTTTCCAAGAGACCCAGTACTTC,CASSGGIGRAFQETQYF
NA,TRBJ1-2,TRBV12-3/TRBV12-4,NA,TGTGCCAGCAGATTGGCAGATGGCTACACCTTC,CASRLADGYTF
TRBD2,TRBJ2-1,TRBV25-1,once,TGTGCCAGCAGTGTAGCGGGAGGGCAGAGTGAGCAGTTCTTC,CASSVAGGQSEQFF
TRBD1,TRBJ1-1,TRBV5-1,NA,TGCGCCAGCAACCAGGGGGGCAACACTGAAGCTTTCTTT,CASNQGGNTEAFF
NA,TRBJ1-2,TRBV30,few,TGTGCCTGGTCCTTCCCGGGCGGAAACTATGGCTACACCTTC,CAWSFPGGNYGYTF
TRBD2,TRBJ2-2,TRBV9,NA,TGTGCCAGCAGCGTCACTAGCGGGACCGGGGAGCTGTTTTTT,CASSVTSGTGELFF
NA,TRBJ1-5,TRBV6-1,NA,TGTGCCAGCAGTGAAAGGTTAGGTAATCAGCCCCAGCATTTT,CASSERLGNQPQHF